The clone carrying this T cell receptor (beta chain) was recorded only once. The CDR3 loop spans 14 amino acids. V lost 3 bases, J lost 4 bases, and 4 bases stayed unmatched. Germline-derived CDR1 and CDR2 are LNHDA and SQIVND (reference sequence). In the original workflow: Reference gene primer amplification yielded estimated nucleated cell counts. Some clones are missing from TCRdb's copy, which holds only in-frame ones; the method was immunoSEQ multiplex PCR. V, J and clone size are those of that table, while D and trimming were read from the DNA. The table lists about 300,000 clones, roughly nine tenths of them singletons. This specimen belongs to a study of blood T cell repertoires in COVID-19. Study in general: COVID-19 samples from acute and convalescent phases originated in the United States, Italy and Spain. T cells, B-cell-depleted T cells, or PBMCs provided the cDNA or gDNA that served as material.

Seattle's cohort entered during active infection and was followed longitudinally. The sample comprised peripheral blood. The rearrangement joins TRBV19 to TRBJ2-7; 9 bases line up with TRBD2. The receptor was derived from a woman aged 25 to 39 with COVID-19, enrolled during active disease. The CDR3 DNA sequence: TGTGCCAGTAGTATCCTCGCGGGGGGGTACGAGCAGTACTTC. Residues: CASSILAGGYEQYF.